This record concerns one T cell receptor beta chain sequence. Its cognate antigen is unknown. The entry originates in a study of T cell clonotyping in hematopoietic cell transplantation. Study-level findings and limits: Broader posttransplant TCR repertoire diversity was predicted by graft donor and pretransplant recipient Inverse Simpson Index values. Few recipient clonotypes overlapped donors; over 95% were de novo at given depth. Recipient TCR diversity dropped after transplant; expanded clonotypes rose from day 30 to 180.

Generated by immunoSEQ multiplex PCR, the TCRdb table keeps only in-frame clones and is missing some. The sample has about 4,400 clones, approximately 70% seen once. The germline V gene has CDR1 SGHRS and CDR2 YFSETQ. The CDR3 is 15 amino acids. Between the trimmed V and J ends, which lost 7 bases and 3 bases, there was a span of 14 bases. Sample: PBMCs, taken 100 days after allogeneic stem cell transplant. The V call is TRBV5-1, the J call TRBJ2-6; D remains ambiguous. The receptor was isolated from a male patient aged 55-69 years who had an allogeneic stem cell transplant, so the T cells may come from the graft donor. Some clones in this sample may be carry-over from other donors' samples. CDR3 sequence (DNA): TGCGCCAGCTCCAAAAGGGTACATGGGGCCAACGTCCTGACTTTC. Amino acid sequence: CASSKRVHGANVLTF.